A selection of T cell receptor beta chains follows, all from one sample in a study of T cell changes during pregnancy in multiple sclerosis. Some clones are missing from TCRdb's copy, which holds only in-frame ones; the method was immunoSEQ multiplex PCR. The sample lists approximately 80,000 clones; roughly 93% were seen once. The input for sequencing was peripheral blood, taken in the second trimester of pregnancy. These TCRs come from a female donor in good health, enrolled as a control in a pregnancy study. The CDR3 runs from the conserved cysteine through the conserved F or W. The D gene is left open where the match is weak. Clone size is not always given. Where it is, it says once, few, many or a class for expanded clones.

NA	TRBJ1-3	NA	TRBV4-1	TGCGCCAGCCGCCAGGGAGCTGGAAACACCATATATTTT	CASRQGAGNTIYF
TRBD1	TRBJ2-2	NA	TRBV19	TGTGCCAGTAGTATCACGGGAAACAGGGGAAACACCGGGGAGCTGTTTTTT	CASSITGNRGNTGELFF
TRBD1	TRBJ1-5	NA	TRBV15	TGTGCCACCAGCTTGCCTAGGACAGGGAATGTGCAGCCCCAGCATTTT	CATSLPRTGNVQPQHF
NA	TRBJ1-5	few	TRBV15	TGTGCCACCAGCAGAGTCCGGGATGGGCCCAATCAGCCCCAGCATTTT	CATSRVRDGPNQPQHF
NA	TRBJ1-1	NA	TRBV6-5	TGTGCCAGCAGTCCCAGCGACGGGGTGAACACTGAAGCTTTCTTT	CASSPSDGVNTEAFF
NA	TRBJ1-1	NA	TRBV23-1	TGCGCCAGCAGTCAATCATCCCCACGGTGGACAGAGCCAAACACTGAAGCTTTCTTT	CASSQSSPRWTEPNTEAFF
TRBD1	TRBJ2-7	NA	TRBV7-9	TGTGCCAGCAGCGCAACAGGGGGTTCGGTCGGCGAGCAGTACTTC	CASSATGGSVGEQYF
NA	TRBJ1-2	NA	TRBV23-1	TGCGCCAGCAGTCAATCGAAGGGGAACTATGGCTACACCTTC	CASSQSKGNYGYTF
NA	TRBJ1-5	medium-sized	TRBV4-2	TGTGCCAGCAGCCAAGTAGGCAGGGAGGGCTATAGCAATCAGCCCCAGCATTTT	CASSQVGREGYSNQPQHF
NA	TRBJ2-1	NA	TRBV5-4	TGTGCCAGCAGCTTGGTGGAGGACGGTTACAATGAGCAGTTCTTC	CASSLVEDGYNEQFF
NA	TRBJ1-6	NA	TRBV19	TGTGCCACCGGGGGGGGTGAAAATTCACCCCTCCACTTT	CATGGGENSPLHF
NA	TRBJ1-3	NA	TRBV7-8	TGTGCCAGCAGCCCGTACGGAGTTAGGGGAAACACCATATATTTT	CASSPYGVRGNTIYF
NA	TRBJ1-2	NA	TRBV7-2	TGTGCCAGCAGCTTAGACAGGGACGTAGGCTACACCTTC	CASSLDRDVGYTF
TRBD1	TRBJ1-2	NA	TRBV6-1	TGTGCCAGCAGCTACGACAGGGGGCTTGGGTATGGCTACACCTTC	CASSYDRGLGYGYTF
NA	TRBJ2-7	NA	TRBV11-3	TGTGCCAGCAGCTTAGATTTCTTCCAGGGTGAGAACGAGCAGTACTTC	CASSLDFFQGENEQYF
NA	TRBJ1-4	NA	TRBV7-7	TGTGCCAGCAGCTTAGCGGCAGATGAAAAACTGTTTTTT	CASSLAADEKLFF
NA	TRBJ1-1	NA	TRBV6-5	TGTGCCAGCAAAATAACGACAGGGAACACTGAAGCTTTCTTT	CASKITTGNTEAFF
TRBD2	TRBJ2-5	NA	TRBV18	TGTGCCAGCTCCCATACCCTGACTAGCGGTTCTGGGACCCAGTACTTC	CASSHTLTSGSGTQYF